The source of this T cell receptor beta chain is a study of blood T cell repertoires in COVID-19. In the authors' workflow: Researchers report that nucleated cell counts were estimated from reference gene primer amplification. Assay used: immunoSEQ multiplex PCR; TCRdb lists only in-frame clones, some missing. Clone size and V and J calls were adopted from that table, with D and trimming inferred from the DNA. This sample has approximately 200,000 clones, with about 87% found just once. This clone was seen just once. The receptor was derived from a man aged 18 to 30 with acute COVID-19. The sequenced material came from PBMCs or T cells enriched from blood (not recorded which).

Here the CDR3 reads CASSLVGQAYNEQFF. CDR3 bases: TGTGCCAGCAGCTTGGTGGGACAGGCCTACAATGAGCAGTTCTTC. The V and J genes are TRBV5-6 and TRBJ2-1; TRBD1 matches at 8 bases. Germline-derived CDR1 and CDR2 are SGHDT and YYEEEE. The CDR3 runs to 15 residues. V shed 0 bases and J 2 bases; nucleotides not matched to a gene: 1.